What follows are 24 T cell receptor beta chains derived from one specimen sequenced in a study of CD4+ T cells in melanoma. Produced via immunoSEQ multiplex PCR; TCRdb's table is partial and in-frame only. Of over 4,000 clones in the sample, about 61% were seen once. The specimen was cells from a culture (not recorded whether cultured in vitro). These receptors all stem from a human donor with melanoma.

This clone was observed a single time. The rearrangement links TRBV19 to TRBJ2-4; 7 positions match TRBD1. From germline, CDR1 is LNHDA and CDR2 SQIVND (reference sequence). Trimming removed 5 bases from V and 5 bases from J; junction bases left unmatched: 12. The CDR3 consists of 16 residues. The CDR3 spells CASSPTRGSSENIQYF. As DNA, the CDR3 is TGTGCCAGTAGTCCAACCAGGGGGAGTAGCGAAAACATTCAGTACTTC.

This chain uses TRBV13 with TRBJ2-5; maybe TRBD1 (6 bases). Germline-derived CDR1 and CDR2 are PRHDT and FYEKMQ (reference sequence). With 4 bases removed from V and 3 bases from J, the gap between germline ends came to 6 bases. The CDR3 extends over 12 amino acids. Written as DNA, the CDR3 is TGTGCCAGCAGCTCAGGGGAAGAGACCCAGTACTTC. Translated, it gives CASSSGEETQYF.

The chain has TRBV5-1 and TRBJ1-1; 11 nucleotides match TRBD1. Germline loops: CDR1 SGHRS, CDR2 YFSETQ. The CDR3 length is 16 residues. Unmatched junction bases numbered 2, after V lost 0 bases and J lost 1 base. CDR3 DNA sequence: TGCGCCAGCAGCTTGGACGGGACAGGGGGGAACACTGAAGCTTTCTTT. This encodes CASSLDGTGGNTEAFF. The full variable domain, its missing parts supplied by reference TRBV5-1 and TRBJ1-1, is KAGVTQTPRYLIKTRGQQVTLSCSPISGHRSVSWYQQTPGQGLQFLFEYFSETQRNKGNFPGRFSGRQFSNSRSEMNVSTLELGDSALYLCASSLDGTGGNTEAFFGQGTRLTVV.

The chain links TRBV9 to TRBJ2-2, with 8 bases aligning to TRBD2. After removal of 3 bases from V and 7 bases from J, the junction contained 5 bases not matched to a gene. In germline, CDR1 is SGDLS, CDR2 YYNGEE. This CDR3 contains 14 residues. As DNA, the CDR3 is TGTGCCAGCAGCGGGACTAGCTCACACGGGGAGCTGTTTTTT. It translates to CASSGTSSHGELFF.

The V and J genes are TRBV7-9 and TRBJ2-1, with 9 bases aligning to TRBD2. This CDR3 region has 14 residues. V shed 5 bases and J 4 bases; nucleotides not matched to a gene: 3. Germline V gives CDR1 SEHNR, CDR2 FQNEAQ (reference sequence). This CDR3 reads CASSPSGEYNEQFF. CDR3 in DNA: TGTGCCAGCAGCCCTAGCGGGGAGTACAATGAGCAGTTCTTC. The whole variable domain, filled in from reference TRBV7-9 and TRBJ2-1, reads DTGVSQNPRHKITKRGQNVTFRCDPISEHNRLYWYRQTLGQGPEFLTYFQNEAQLEKSRLLSDRFSAERPKGSFSTLEIQRTEQGDSAMYLCASSPSGEYNEQFFGPGTRLTVL.

V is TRBV29-1 and J is TRBJ2-1; 8 bases align to TRBD1. The CDR3 covers 13 residues. V shed 4 bases and J 4 bases; nucleotides not matched to a gene: 3. Germline V gives CDR1 SQVTM, CDR2 ANQGSEA. The chain's CDR3 is CSVVGQGYNEQFF. CDR3 coding DNA: TGCAGCGTTGTTGGACAGGGATACAATGAGCAGTTCTTC.

This clone showed up just a few times. The genes are TRBV19 and TRBJ1-2, with D perhaps TRBD1 (6 bases). The germline gives CDR1 LNHDA, CDR2 SQIVND (reference sequence). V gave up 3 bases and J gave up 4 bases, with 12 bases separating them. The length of the CDR3 is 14 residues. For the CDR3, the DNA is TGTGCCAGTAGTATCATGGGGGCTTCCTATGGCTACACCTTC. It codes for CASSIMGASYGYTF. Combining the CDR3 with reference TRBV19 and TRBJ1-2 gives the whole variable domain DGGITQSPKYLFRKEGQNVTLSCEQNLNHDAMYWYRQDPGQGLRLIYYSQIVNDFQKGDIAEGYSVSREKKESFPLTVTSAQKNPTAFYLCASSIMGASYGYTFGSGTRLTVV.

The rearrangement uses TRBV27 and TRBJ2-7; TRBD1 agrees at 8 bases. Germline V gene lookup returns CDR1 MNHEY and CDR2 SMNVEV (reference sequence). The J segment lost 1 base and the V segment lost 4 bases, leaving 12 bases of the junction unmatched. The CDR3 runs 17 residues. CDR3 DNA: TGTGCCAGCAGTTCGCGATCCGGGACAGGAGTGTCCTACGAGCAGTACTTC. Its protein is CASSSRSGTGVSYEQYF.

The rearrangement joins TRBV7-8 to TRBJ1-4; D remains unclear. V dropped 4 bases and J dropped 0 bases, with 9 bases sitting between them. The CDR3 runs to 15 residues. Germline-derived CDR1 and CDR2 are SGHVS and FQNEAQ. Here the CDR3 DNA reads TGTGCCAGCAGCTCAAGACGAGCAACTAATGAAAAACTGTTTTTT. This codes for CASSSRRATNEKLFF. The variable domain in full, completed from reference TRBV7-8 and TRBJ1-4, reads GAGVSQSPRYKVAKRGQDVALRCDPISGHVSLFWYQQALGQGPEFLTYFQNEAQLDKSGLPSDRFFAERPEGSVSTLKIQRTQQEDSAVYLCASSSRRATNEKLFFGSGTQLSVL.

This chain links TRBV6-4 with TRBJ1-2, with TRBD1 matching over 7 bases. The CDR3 runs to 14 residues. Germline lookup yields CDR1 MRHNA and CDR2 SNTAGT. J was trimmed by 7 bases and V by 2 bases; bases with no gene match: 7. CDR3 residues: CASSDAPTGTGYTF. The CDR3 DNA reads TGTGCCAGCAGTGACGCCCCGACAGGGACTGGCTACACCTTC.

A few counts support this clone. The chain is built from TRBV7-9 and TRBJ2-1, with TRBD2 matching 14 bases. Germline V gene data show CDR1 as SEHNR and CDR2 as FQNEAQ (reference sequence). The CDR3 extends over 16 amino acids. The ends lost 4 bases at V and 6 bases at J; junction bases unmatched: 5. CDR3 residues: CASSSSGLAGVNEQFF. As DNA, the CDR3 is TGTGCCAGCAGCTCATCGGGACTAGCGGGGGTCAATGAGCAGTTCTTC.

The V call is TRBV18, the J call TRBJ2-5; TRBD2 is a possible D gene (5 bases). The germline CDR1 and CDR2 sequences are KGHSH and LQKENI. The CDR3 runs to 15 residues. The V gene lost 3 bases and the J gene lost 2 bases, with 13 bases spanning the gap. As DNA, the CDR3 is TGTGCCAGCTCACCCGAAACTAGATTACAAGAGACCCAGTACTTC. Translated: CASSPETRLQETQYF. Full variable domain (remainder filled in from reference TRBV18 and TRBJ2-5): NAGVMQNPRHLVRRRGQEARLRCSPMKGHSHVYWYRQLPEEGLKFMVYLQKENIIDESGMPKERFSAEFPKEGPSILRIQQVVRGDSAAYFCASSPETRLQETQYFGPGTRLLVL.

The count of this clone is one. The chain couples TRBV28 to TRBJ1-1, with 7 bases matching TRBD1. Trimming removed 7 bases from V and 1 base from J; junction bases left unmatched: 12. Per germline, CDR1 MDHEN and CDR2 SYDVKM. The CDR3 extends over 16 amino acids. The CDR3 coding sequence is TGTGCCAGCATCAGGGGGGTCGGTTTTGGGAACACTGAAGCTTTCTTT. Its protein product is CASIRGVGFGNTEAFF. The full variable domain, with the rest looked up from reference TRBV28 and TRBJ1-1, is DVKVTQSSRYLVKRTGEKVFLECVQDMDHENMFWYRQDPGLGLRLIYFSYDVKMKEKGDIPEGYSVSREKKERFSLILESASTNQTSMYLCASIRGVGFGNTEAFFGQGTRLTVV.

This chain joins TRBV3-1 (or the pseudogene TRBV3-2) and TRBJ1-4; unclear D gene. CDR3 length: 13 residues. The V end was cut by 4 bases, the J end by 6 bases, with 9 bases between. Germline V gene data show CDR1 as LGHDT and CDR2 as YNNKEL (reference sequence). CDR3 residues: CASSRGADEKLFF. CDR3 DNA sequence: TGTGCCAGCAGCCGCGGAGCGGATGAAAAACTGTTTTTT.

V gene TRBV11-2 combines with J gene TRBJ2-7; D is possibly TRBD1 or TRBD2 (5 bases each). Per the germline V gene, CDR1 is SGHAT and CDR2 is FQNNGV. Between the trimmed V and J ends, which lost 4 bases and 7 bases, there was a span of 14 bases. There are 13 residues in the CDR3. DNA of the CDR3: TGTGCCAGCAGCTCGCGGCAGGGCGGGGAGCAGTACTTC. Its translation: CASSSRQGGEQYF. Together with reference TRBV11-2 and TRBJ2-7, the CDR3 gives the full variable domain: EAGVAQSPRYKIIEKRQSVAFWCNPISGHATLYWYQQILGQGPKLLIQFQNNGVVDDSQLPKDRFSAERLKGVDSTLKIQPAKLEDSAVYLCASSSRQGGEQYFGPGTRLTVT.

This clone ranks as medium-sized (0.01 to 0.1%). This chain uses TRBV19 with TRBJ2-5, with D perhaps TRBD1 (5 bases). This CDR3 region has 13 residues. The germline V gene has CDR1 LNHDA and CDR2 SQIVND (reference sequence). Trimming left V 4 bases short and J 0 bases short, with 6 bases between. The CDR3 DNA follows: TGTGCCAGTAGTACAGGGAACCAAGAGACCCAGTACTTC. This encodes CASSTGNQETQYF.

This chain joins TRBV20-1 and TRBJ2-2; no firm D call. V was cut by 5 bases and J by 6 bases, with 7 bases left in between. This CDR3 is 11 amino acids long. CDR1 DFQATT and CDR2 SNEGSKA come from the germline V gene (reference sequence). CDR3 in amino acids: CSALHAGELFF. The CDR3 bases are TGCAGTGCTCTACACGCCGGGGAGCTGTTTTTT.

The V and J genes are TRBV9 and TRBJ2-7; TRBD1 matches 7 bases. This CDR3 region has 14 residues. Germline trimming cut 4 bases from V and 2 bases from J; bases unmatched to any gene: 6. Germline-derived CDR1 and CDR2 are SGDLS and YYNGEE. This CDR3 is CASSPWDSTYEQYF. CDR3 nucleotides: TGTGCCAGCAGCCCGTGGGACAGTACCTACGAGCAGTACTTC. The full variable domain, in which reference TRBV9 and TRBJ2-7 provide the parts outside the CDR3, is DSGVTQTPKHLITATGQRVTLRCSPRSGDLSVYWYQQSLDQGLQFLIQYYNGEERAKGNILERFSAQQFPDLHSELNLSSLELGDSALYFCASSPWDSTYEQYFGPGTRLTVT.

V gene TRBV9 combines with J gene TRBJ2-3; the match to TRBD2 covers 10 bases. Germline-derived CDR1 and CDR2 are SGDLS and YYNGEE. The CDR3 length is 16 residues. V gave up 2 bases and J gave up 1 base; unmatched junction bases: 4. CDR3 DNA sequence: TGTGCCAGCAGCGTGGACCTAGCGGGGGGCACAGATACGCAGTATTTT. This translates into CASSVDLAGGTDTQYF.

By share, this clone counts as medium-sized. The CDR3 DNA is TGTGCCACCAGCGCCCGAAGGACTAGCGTTGAGACCCAGTACTTC. It translates to CATSARRTSVETQYF. The V call is TRBV15, the J call TRBJ2-5; TRBD2 agrees at 9 bases. The trim removed 5 bases at V and 5 bases at J, leaving 9 bases unmatched. The CDR3 loop spans 15 amino acids. The germline gives CDR1 LNHNV, CDR2 YYDKDF (reference sequence).

This chain connects TRBV19 to TRBJ1-2; 8 nucleotides line up with TRBD1. This CDR3 has 16 residues. Germline V CDR1 and CDR2: LNHDA, SQIVND (reference sequence). Unmatched junction bases numbered 11, after V lost 4 bases and J lost 4 bases. The CDR3 DNA reads as TGTGCCAGTAGTACCACGAGGACAGGGTCGGGCTATGGCTACACCTTC. It codes for CASSTTRTGSGYGYTF.

This clone turned up a few times. The V and J genes are TRBV20-1 and TRBJ2-5; TRBD2 aligns across 7 bases. The germline V gene has CDR1 DFQATT and CDR2 SNEGSKA (reference sequence). Trimming cost V 3 bases and J 5 bases; bases outside gene matches: 6. This CDR3 spans 13 amino acids. CDR3 bases: TGCAGTGCTAGTCCACTAGCGAGGGAGACCCAGTACTTC. Protein: CSASPLARETQYF.

This clone was counted only a few times. The chain couples TRBV27 to TRBJ1-1, with unresolved D. In germline, CDR1 is MNHEY, CDR2 SMNVEV (reference sequence). Trimming removed 5 bases at V and 6 bases at J, with 7 bases between. CDR3 length equals 11 residues. CDR3 loop: CASSHGPEAFF. CDR3 bases: TGTGCCAGCAGTCATGGGCCTGAAGCTTTCTTT.

The chain recombines TRBV5-8 with TRBJ1-1, with 10 bases identical to TRBD1. The germline CDR1 and CDR2 sequences are SGHTS and YDEGEE. The CDR3 is 14 amino acids. V was clipped by 3 bases and J by 4 bases; unmatched bases: 3. The CDR3 spells CASSSGQGVTEAFF. The CDR3 DNA is TGTGCCAGCAGCTCCGGACAGGGGGTCACTGAAGCTTTCTTT.